This TCR beta chain was sequenced for a study of T-cell reconstitution after alpha-beta-depleted transplantation in children. Study-wide results and caveats: Some patients' high day-60 TCRbeta diversity was traced to surviving recipient T cells and thymic progenitors.

V lost 3 bases and J lost 6; bases outside the gene matches: 10. The length of the CDR3 is 16 residues. Notes on this clonotype: The antigen remains undetermined.

TCRbeta library preparation incorporated unique molecular identifiers. TCRdb used MiXCR to reprocess the PCR reads, holding one entry per CDR3 protein. Among 90,000 to 150,000 distinct CDR3 sequences listed, around 23% were seen once. The sample here was PBMCs, mostly from graft donor cells, taken 180 days after TCRalphabeta/CD19-depleted stem cell transplant. The chain joins TRBV12-3 or TRBV12-4 to TRBJ2-2, with TRBD2 matching over 7 bases. The source of this sequence is a male patient under 10 years old who had a stem cell transplant for chronic granulomatous disease, so the T cells may come from the graft donor. CDR3 coding DNA: TGTGCCAGCAGTTTTGTGGGAGGGCCCGAAGCCGGGGAGCTGTTTTTT. Residues: CASSFVGGPEAGELFF.